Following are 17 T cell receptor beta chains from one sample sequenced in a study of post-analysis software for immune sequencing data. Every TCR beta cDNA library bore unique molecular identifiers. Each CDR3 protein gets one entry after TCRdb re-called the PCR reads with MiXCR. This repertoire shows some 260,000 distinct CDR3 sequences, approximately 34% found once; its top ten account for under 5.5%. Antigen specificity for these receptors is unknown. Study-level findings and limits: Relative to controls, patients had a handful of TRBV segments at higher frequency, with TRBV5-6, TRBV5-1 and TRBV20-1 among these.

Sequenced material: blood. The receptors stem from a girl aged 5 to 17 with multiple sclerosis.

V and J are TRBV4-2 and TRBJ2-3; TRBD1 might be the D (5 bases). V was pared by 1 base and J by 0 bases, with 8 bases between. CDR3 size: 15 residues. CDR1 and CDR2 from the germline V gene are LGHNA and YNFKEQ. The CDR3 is CASSQVQVSTDTQYF. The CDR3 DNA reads TGTGCCAGCAGCCAAGTACAGGTTAGCACAGATACGCAGTATTTT.

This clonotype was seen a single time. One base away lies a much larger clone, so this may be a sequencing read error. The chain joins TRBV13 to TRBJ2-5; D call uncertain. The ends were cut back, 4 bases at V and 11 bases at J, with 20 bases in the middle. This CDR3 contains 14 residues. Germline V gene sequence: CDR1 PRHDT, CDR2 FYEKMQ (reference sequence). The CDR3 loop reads CASSSGRSYVEQYF. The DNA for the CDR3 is TGTGCCAGCAGCTCAGGCAGAAGCTACGTTGAGCAGTACTTC. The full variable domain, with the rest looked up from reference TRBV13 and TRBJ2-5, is AAGVIQSPRHLIKEKRETATLKCYPIPRHDTVYWYQQGPGQDPQFLISFYEKMQSDKGSIPDRFSAQQFSDYHSELNMSSLELGDSALYFCASSSGRSYVEQYFGPGTRLLVL.

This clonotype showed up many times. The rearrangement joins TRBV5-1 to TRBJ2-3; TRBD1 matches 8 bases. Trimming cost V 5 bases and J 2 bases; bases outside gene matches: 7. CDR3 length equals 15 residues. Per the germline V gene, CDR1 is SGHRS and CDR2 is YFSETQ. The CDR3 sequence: CASRRQGMVTDTQYF. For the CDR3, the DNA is TGCGCCAGCAGGAGACAGGGGATGGTCACAGATACGCAGTATTTT. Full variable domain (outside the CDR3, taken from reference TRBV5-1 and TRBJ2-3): KAGVTQTPRYLIKTRGQQVTLSCSPISGHRSVSWYQQTPGQGLQFLFEYFSETQRNKGNFPGRFSGRQFSNSRSEMNVSTLELGDSALYLCASRRQGMVTDTQYFGPGTRLTVL.

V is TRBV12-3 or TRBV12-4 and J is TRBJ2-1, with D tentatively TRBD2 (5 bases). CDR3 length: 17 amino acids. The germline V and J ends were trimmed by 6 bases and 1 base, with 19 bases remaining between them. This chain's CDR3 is CASRYGLAIGSYNEQFF. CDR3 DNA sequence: TGTGCCAGCAGGTATGGACTCGCTATAGGTTCCTACAATGAGCAGTTCTTC.

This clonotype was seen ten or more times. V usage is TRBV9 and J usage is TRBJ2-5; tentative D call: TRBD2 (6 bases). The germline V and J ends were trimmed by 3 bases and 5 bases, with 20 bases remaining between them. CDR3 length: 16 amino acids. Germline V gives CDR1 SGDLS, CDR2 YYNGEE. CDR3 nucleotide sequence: TGTGCCAGCAGCGGCGGTTTGGAGGGCCATGGGGAGACCCAGTACTTC. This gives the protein CASSGGLEGHGETQYF.

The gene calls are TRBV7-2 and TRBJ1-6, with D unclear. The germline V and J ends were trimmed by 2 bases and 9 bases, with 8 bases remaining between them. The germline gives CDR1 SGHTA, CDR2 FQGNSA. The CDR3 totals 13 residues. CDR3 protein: CASSLSSGSPLHF. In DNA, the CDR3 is TGTGCCAGCAGCTTATCCTCAGGTTCACCCCTCCACTTT.

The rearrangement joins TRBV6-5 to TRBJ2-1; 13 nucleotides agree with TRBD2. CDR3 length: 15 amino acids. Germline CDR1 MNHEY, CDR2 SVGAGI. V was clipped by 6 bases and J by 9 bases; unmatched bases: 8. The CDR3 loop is CASSRTSGRDSEQFF. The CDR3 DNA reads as TGTGCCAGCAGCCGGACTAGCGGGAGAGATAGTGAGCAGTTCTTC.

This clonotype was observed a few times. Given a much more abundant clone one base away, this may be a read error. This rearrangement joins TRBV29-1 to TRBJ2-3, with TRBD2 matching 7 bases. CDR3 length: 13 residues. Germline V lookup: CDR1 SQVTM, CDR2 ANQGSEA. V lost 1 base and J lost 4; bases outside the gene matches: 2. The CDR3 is CSVEGGGSDTQYF. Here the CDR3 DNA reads TGCAGCGTTGAAGGGGGAGGGTCAGATACGCAGTATTTT.

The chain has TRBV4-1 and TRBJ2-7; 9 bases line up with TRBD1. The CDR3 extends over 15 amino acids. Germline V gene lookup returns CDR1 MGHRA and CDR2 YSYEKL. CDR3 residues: CASSQVTGGGYEQCV. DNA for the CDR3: TGCGCCAGCAGCCAAGTGACAGGGGGTGGCTACGAGCAGTGCGTC.

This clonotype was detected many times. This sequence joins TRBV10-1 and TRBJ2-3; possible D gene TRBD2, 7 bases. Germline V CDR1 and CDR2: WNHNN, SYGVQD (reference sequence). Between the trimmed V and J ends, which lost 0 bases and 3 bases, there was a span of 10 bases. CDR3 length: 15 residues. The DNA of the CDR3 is TGCGCCAGCAGTGAGTCGGGGGGGCCTACAGATACGCAGTATTTT. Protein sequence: CASSESGGPTDTQYF.

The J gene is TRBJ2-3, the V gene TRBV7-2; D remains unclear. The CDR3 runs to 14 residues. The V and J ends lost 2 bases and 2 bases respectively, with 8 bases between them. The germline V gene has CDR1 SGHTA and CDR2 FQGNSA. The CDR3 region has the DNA TGTGCCAGCAGCTTATGGGCAGACACAGATACGCAGTATTTT. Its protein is CASSLWADTDTQYF.

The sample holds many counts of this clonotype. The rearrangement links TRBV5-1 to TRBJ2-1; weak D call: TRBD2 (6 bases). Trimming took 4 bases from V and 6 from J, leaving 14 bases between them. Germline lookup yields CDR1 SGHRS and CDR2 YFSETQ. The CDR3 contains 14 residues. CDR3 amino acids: CASSPGLSGNEQFF. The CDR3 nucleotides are TGCGCCAGCAGCCCGGGACTTTCAGGCAATGAGCAGTTCTTC.

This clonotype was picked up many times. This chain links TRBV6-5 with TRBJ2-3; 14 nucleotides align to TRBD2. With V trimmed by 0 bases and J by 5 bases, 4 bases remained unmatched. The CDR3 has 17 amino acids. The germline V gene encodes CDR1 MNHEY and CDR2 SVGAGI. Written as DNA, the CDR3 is TGTGCCAGCAGTTACTCGATGGGACTAGCGGGAGAAGATACGCAGTATTTT. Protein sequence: CASSYSMGLAGEDTQYF.

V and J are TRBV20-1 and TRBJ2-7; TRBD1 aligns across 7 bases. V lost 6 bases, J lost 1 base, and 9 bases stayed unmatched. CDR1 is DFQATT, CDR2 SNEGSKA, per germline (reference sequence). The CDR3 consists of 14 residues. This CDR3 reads CSATGTDHSYEQYF. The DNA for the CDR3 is TGCAGTGCCACCGGGACAGACCATTCCTACGAGCAGTACTTC.

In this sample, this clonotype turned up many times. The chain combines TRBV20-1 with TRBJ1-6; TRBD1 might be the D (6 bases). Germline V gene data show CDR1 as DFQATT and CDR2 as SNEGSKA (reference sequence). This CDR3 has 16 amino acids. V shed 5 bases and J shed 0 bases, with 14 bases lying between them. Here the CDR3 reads CSASGGGRSYNSPLHF. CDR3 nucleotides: TGCAGTGCTTCGGGGGGCGGCCGCTCCTATAATTCACCCCTCCACTTT.

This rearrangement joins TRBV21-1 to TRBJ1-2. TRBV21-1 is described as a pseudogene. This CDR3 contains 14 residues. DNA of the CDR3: TGTGCCAGCAGCATTAATGCGGTGAACTATGGCTACACCTTC. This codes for CASSINAVNYGYTF.

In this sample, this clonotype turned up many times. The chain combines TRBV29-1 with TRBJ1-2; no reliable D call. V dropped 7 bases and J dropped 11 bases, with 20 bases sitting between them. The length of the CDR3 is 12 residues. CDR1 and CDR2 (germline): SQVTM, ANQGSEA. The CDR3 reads CSASDLDFYYTF. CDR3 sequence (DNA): TGCAGCGCCTCGGATTTGGACTTCTATTACACCTTC.